The sequence of this T cell receptor (beta chain) was determined in a study of control samples from healthy donors and cancer patients. Produced via immunoSEQ multiplex PCR; TCRdb's table is partial and in-frame only. There are about 95,000 clones in the sample; around four fifths occur only once, and around 20% lies in the top ten. Germline V gene data show CDR1 as MDHEN and CDR2 as SYDVKM. Trimming pared 4 bases from V and 4 bases from J, leaving 10 bases between. The CDR3 has 14 residues. The sample comprised blood. The sequence was obtained from a man under 40 in good health. The V and J genes are TRBV28 and TRBJ1-4; TRBD1 might be the D (6 bases). CDR3 residues: CASSSTGHNEKLFF. The CDR3 DNA follows: TGTGCCAGCAGTTCCACAGGGCATAATGAAAAACTGTTTTTT.